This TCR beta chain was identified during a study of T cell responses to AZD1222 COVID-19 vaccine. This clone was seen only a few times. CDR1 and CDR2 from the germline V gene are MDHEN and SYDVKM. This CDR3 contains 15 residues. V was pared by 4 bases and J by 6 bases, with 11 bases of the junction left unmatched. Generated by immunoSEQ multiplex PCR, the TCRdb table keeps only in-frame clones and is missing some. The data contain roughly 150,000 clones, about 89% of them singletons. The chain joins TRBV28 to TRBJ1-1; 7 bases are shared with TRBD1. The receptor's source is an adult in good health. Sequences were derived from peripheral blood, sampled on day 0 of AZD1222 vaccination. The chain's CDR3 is CASSSGGTDSSEAFF. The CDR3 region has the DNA TGTGCCAGCAGTTCAGGCGGGACAGACTCCTCTGAAGCTTTCTTT.